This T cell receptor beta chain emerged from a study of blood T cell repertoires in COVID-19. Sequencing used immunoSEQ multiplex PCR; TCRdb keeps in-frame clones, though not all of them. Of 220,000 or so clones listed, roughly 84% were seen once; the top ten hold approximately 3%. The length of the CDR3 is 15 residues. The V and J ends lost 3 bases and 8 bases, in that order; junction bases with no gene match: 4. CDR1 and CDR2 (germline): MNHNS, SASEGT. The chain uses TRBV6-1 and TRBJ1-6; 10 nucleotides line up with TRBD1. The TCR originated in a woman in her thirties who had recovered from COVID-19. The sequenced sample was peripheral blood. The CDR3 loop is CASSDRTGGDSPLHF. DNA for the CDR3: TGTGCCAGCAGTGACAGGACAGGGGGAGATTCACCCCTCCACTTT.